This T cell receptor (beta chain) was captured in a study of CD8+ T cells in alopecia areata. In regard to this clone: The antigen remains undetermined.

Isolated RNA was reverse transcribed into cDNA used as the sequencing template. The data were produced by immunoSEQ multiplex PCR, yet TCRdb's version contains in-frame clones alone and is incomplete. The sample has about 140,000 clones; approximately 51% are singletons. This CDR3 spans 14 amino acids. V lost 8 bases, J lost 2 bases, and 13 bases lay in between. The V gene's germline CDR1 is SEHNR and CDR2 FQNEAQ (reference sequence). General observations from the study: Affected lesional scalp, above all in alopecia totalis/universalis, was more clonal than normal scalp.

The chain employs TRBV7-9 and TRBJ2-1, with D possibly being TRBD1 (5 bases). The clonotype originates from a human donor with alopecia areata. This specimen was CD4+ T cells sorted from blood, taken at week 0. The CDR3 spells CASQIWGAYNEQFF. The CDR3 bases are TGTGCCAGCCAAATTTGGGGCGCCTACAATGAGCAGTTCTTC.